This T cell receptor (beta chain) comes out of a study of blood T cell repertoires in COVID-19. Germline V gene data show CDR1 as MNHEY and CDR2 as SMNVEV (reference sequence). The V end lost 5 bases, the J end lost 8 bases, and 19 bases lay between the germline ends. This CDR3 has 15 amino acids. The data were produced by immunoSEQ multiplex PCR, yet TCRdb's version contains in-frame clones alone and is incomplete. In the table there are hundreds of thousands of clones, around nine tenths of which are singletons. The sequence derives from a woman younger than 45 with COVID-19, enrolled during active disease. Sequenced input: peripheral blood. This chain joins TRBV27 and TRBJ2-1; D remains ambiguous. CDR3 sequence: CASSPRGGTPDEQFF. CDR3 bases: TGTGCCAGCAGTCCTCGCGGCGGTACGCCGGATGAGCAGTTCTTC.